The next 29 T cell receptor beta chains were all read from a single sample in a study of identical twins. From the 5' RACE reads, TCRdb called clonotypes with MiXCR, one entry per CDR3 protein. Seen here are 500,000 to 550,000 distinct CDR3 sequences, approximately 20% observed once, and the top ten hold 0.48%. These same records also appear under a second study, on yellow fever vaccine responses in identical twins.

The sample consisted of CD4+ T cells sorted from blood. These receptors all come from a woman aged 18-29 years in good health.

The sample holds a few counts of this clonotype. The CDR3 loop is CASSLGQARYEQYF. The CDR3 DNA sequence: TGTGCCAGCAGCCTGGGACAGGCACGCTACGAGCAGTACTTC. This chain connects TRBV12-3 or TRBV12-4 to TRBJ2-7, with TRBD1 matching 8 bases. Trimming at V came to 6 bases and at J to 3 bases, leaving 7 bases not matched to a gene. The CDR3 sequence is 14 residues long.

The V gene is TRBV12-3 or TRBV12-4, the J gene TRBJ2-7; possible D gene TRBD2, 5 bases. The CDR3 extends over 14 amino acids. V lost 1 base to trimming and J lost 5 bases, with 12 bases between them. The chain's CDR3 is CASSLESSFHEQYF. DNA of the CDR3: TGTGCCAGCAGTTTAGAGTCTAGCTTCCACGAGCAGTACTTC.

The rearrangement joins TRBV7-9 to TRBJ2-3; weak D call: TRBD2 (6 bases). Trimming stripped 11 bases from V and 2 bases from J, with 23 bases between. The CDR3 has 16 amino acids. The germline CDR1 and CDR2 sequences are SEHNR and FQNEAQ (reference sequence). The CDR3 sequence: CAGGPFLPDFTDTQYF. The CDR3 coding sequence is TGTGCCGGAGGGCCGTTTTTACCGGACTTCACAGATACGCAGTATTTT.

This chain connects TRBV28 to TRBJ2-1, with 8 nucleotides matching TRBD2. V gave up 7 bases and J gave up 6 bases; unmatched junction bases: 11. CDR3 size: 15 residues. Germline V gene lookup returns CDR1 MDHEN and CDR2 SYDVKM. This CDR3 is CASNRKVAGSNEQFF. CDR3 nucleotides: TGTGCCAGCAATAGGAAGGTAGCGGGGAGCAATGAGCAGTTCTTC.

This clonotype has at least ten counts. Here the CDR3 DNA reads TGTGCCAGCAGTTACTTTGGCAGGGGGCCTCTTGGCTACACCTTC. This codes for CASSYFGRGPLGYTF. The rearrangement uses TRBV6-5 and TRBJ1-2; 8 bases agree with TRBD1. Germline V gene data show CDR1 as MNHEY and CDR2 as SVGAGI. V trimming: 1 base; J trimming: 7 bases; junction bases outside the gene matches: 8. This CDR3 is built from 15 residues.

CDR3 sequence (DNA): TGTGCCAGCAGCCCACAGGGCGTCGATTCACCCCTCCACTTT. This encodes CASSPQGVDSPLHF. This chain connects TRBV3-1 to TRBJ1-6; a weak D match, TRBD1 (6 bases). Looked up from germline, CDR1 is LGHDT and CDR2 is YNNKEL (reference sequence). Trimming took 4 bases from V and 8 from J, leaving 12 bases between them. The CDR3 length is 14 residues.

This sequence joins TRBV20-1 and TRBJ2-1; D is possibly TRBD2 (5 bases). V shed 3 bases and J shed 6 bases, with 6 bases lying between them. Germline V gene lookup returns CDR1 DFQATT and CDR2 SNEGSKA (reference sequence). The length of the CDR3 is 11 residues. This CDR3 is CSARDSNEQFF. Written as DNA, the CDR3 is TGCAGTGCTAGGGACTCCAATGAGCAGTTCTTC.

This clonotype was seen a few times. V gene TRBV10-3 combines with J gene TRBJ1-2, with 12 nucleotides matching TRBD1. The CDR3 length is 17 residues. V lost 3 bases and J lost 4; bases outside the gene matches: 9. Per germline, CDR1 ENHRY and CDR2 SYGVKD. CDR3 sequence reads: CAISDDGTGGGGYGYTF. CDR3 DNA: TGTGCCATCAGTGATGATGGGACAGGGGGCGGCGGCTATGGCTACACCTTC.

The chain recombines TRBV5-1 with TRBJ1-4; D not certain. CDR1 and CDR2 from the germline V gene are SGHRS and YFSETQ. Trimming stripped 0 bases from V and 8 bases from J, with 17 bases between. This CDR3 comprises 16 residues. The CDR3 reads CASSLASGFTPEKLFF. Here the CDR3 DNA reads TGCGCCAGCAGCTTGGCGAGCGGATTTACTCCCGAAAAACTGTTTTTT. Combining the CDR3 with reference TRBV5-1 and TRBJ1-4 gives the whole variable domain KAGVTQTPRYLIKTRGQQVTLSCSPISGHRSVSWYQQTPGQGLQFLFEYFSETQRNKGNFPGRFSGRQFSNSRSEMNVSTLELGDSALYLCASSLASGFTPEKLFFGSGTQLSVL.

This clonotype was picked up a small number of times. The rearrangement joins TRBV20-1 to TRBJ2-7; 7 bases fit TRBD2. Germline CDR1 is DFQATT and CDR2 is SNEGSKA (reference sequence). Trimming cost V 0 bases and J 4 bases; bases outside gene matches: 9. The CDR3 has 15 residues. The CDR3, as DNA: TGCAGTGCTAGAGACAAGCGGGATCAGGGTTACGAGCAGTACTTC. It specifies CSARDKRDQGYEQYF.

The genes are TRBV5-6 and TRBJ2-5; 12 positions match TRBD2. The CDR3 runs 15 residues. The junction had 6 bases not matched to a gene; V was cut back by 4 bases and J by 5 bases. Germline CDR1 is SGHDT and CDR2 is YYEEEE. This CDR3 is CASSQLAGGEETQYF. The CDR3 nucleotides are TGTGCCAGCAGCCAACTAGCGGGAGGTGAGGAGACCCAGTACTTC.

V usage is TRBV7-2 and J usage is TRBJ1-1, with 8 bases that match TRBD1. The length of the CDR3 is 15 residues. In germline, CDR1 is SGHTA, CDR2 FQGNSA. V gave up 6 bases and J gave up 4 bases; unmatched junction bases: 10. The CDR3 loop is CASRRTGGVGTEAFF. For the CDR3, the DNA is TGTGCCAGCAGACGAACAGGGGGTGTGGGCACTGAAGCTTTCTTT.

On this clonotype itself: The junction and the germline gene differ at one end; a read error may be behind it. The chain links TRBV10-3 to TRBJ1-2; TRBD1 might be the D (5 bases). CDR1 is ENHRY, CDR2 SYGVKD, per germline. This CDR3 is 14 amino acids long. CDR3 in amino acids: CAITERGTAYGYTF. CDR3 nucleotide sequence: TGTGCCATCACTGAGAGAGGGACGGCTTATGGCTACACCTTC.

This clonotype was recorded a few times. The J gene is TRBJ2-7, the V gene TRBV27, with a possible D match to TRBD2 (6 bases). Germline V gene sequence: CDR1 MNHEY, CDR2 SMNVEV (reference sequence). Trimming shortened V by 6 bases and J by 2 bases, and 11 bases separated the two germline ends. CDR3 length: 13 amino acids. CDR3 amino acids: CASRGRETYEQYF. The CDR3 bases are TGTGCCAGCAGGGGCCGGGAGACCTACGAGCAGTACTTC.

The genes are TRBV7-6 and TRBJ2-5, with TRBD2 as a possible D gene (5 bases). Germline V gene sequence: CDR1 SGHVS, CDR2 FNYEAQ. V lost 8 bases and J 1 base, leaving 11 bases between the germline ends. The CDR3 runs to 13 residues. CDR3 protein: CASQKRFQETQYF. The DNA of the CDR3 is TGTGCCAGCCAGAAGCGGTTCCAAGAGACCCAGTACTTC.

The V gene is TRBV6-2 or TRBV6-3, the J gene TRBJ2-5, with D perhaps TRBD2 (6 bases). The CDR3 length is 14 residues. The germline V and J ends were trimmed by 6 bases and 2 bases, with 13 bases remaining between them. Looked up from germline, CDR1 is MNHEY and CDR2 is SVGEGT. CDR3 amino acids: CASRGTPIQETQYF. The DNA of the CDR3 is TGTGCCAGCAGAGGGACTCCTATACAAGAGACCCAGTACTTC.

This rearrangement joins TRBV5-6 to TRBJ2-7; no clear D. V dropped 1 base and J dropped 0 bases, with 14 bases sitting between them. This CDR3 comprises 16 residues. CDR1 is SGHDT, CDR2 YYEEEE, per germline. The CDR3 reads CASSLMLQYSSYEQYF. Here the CDR3 DNA reads TGTGCCAGCAGCTTGATGTTACAGTATTCCTCCTACGAGCAGTACTTC.

V and J are TRBV9 and TRBJ2-2, with 8 bases identical to TRBD1. V was clipped by 1 base and J by 4 bases; unmatched bases: 3. This CDR3 spans 15 amino acids. CDR1 is SGDLS and CDR2 is YYNGEE in the germline V gene. The CDR3 sequence: CASSVQGAGTGELFF. CDR3 coding DNA: TGTGCCAGCAGCGTACAGGGGGCCGGCACCGGGGAGCTGTTTTTT.

This clonotype was recorded a few times. The rearrangement links TRBV12-3 or TRBV12-4 to TRBJ2-7; D perhaps matches TRBD2 (5 bases). Deletions cut 1 base from V and 4 bases from J, with 14 bases between. This CDR3 is built from 15 residues. The CDR3: CASSLDGLAAYEQYF. The CDR3 DNA reads TGTGCCAGCAGTTTAGACGGTCTAGCAGCTTACGAGCAGTACTTC.

This clonotype was counted at least ten times. The chain's CDR3 is CASSLRLAGTNTGELFF. The DNA for the CDR3 is TGCGCCAGCAGCTTAAGACTAGCGGGAACGAACACCGGGGAGCTGTTTTTT. The V gene is TRBV5-1, the J gene TRBJ2-2; 11 bases fit TRBD2. V lost 2 bases and J lost 0; bases outside the gene matches: 3. From germline, CDR1 is SGHRS and CDR2 YFSETQ. The CDR3 is made up of 17 amino acids.

The V call is TRBV21-1, the J call TRBJ2-1; TRBD1 reflects the table's D call only, with no check against the DNA. TRBV21-1 is flagged as a pseudogene. The CDR3 consists of 16 residues. Here the CDR3 reads CASLTAAGDSYNEQFF. The CDR3 DNA reads as TGTGCCAGTCTGACGGCAGCGGGCGACTCCTACAATGAGCAGTTCTTC.

For this clonotype: The junction shows a germline mismatch at one end, possibly a read error. The CDR3 DNA reads as TGCTGTGCTAGAGATTTTCTCCGTACAGCTGCAACTAATGAAAAACTGTTTTTT. Protein sequence: CCARDFLRTAATNEKLFF. J is TRBJ1-4 and V is TRBV20-1; D uncertain. This CDR3 has 18 residues. Germline V gene data show CDR1 as DFQATT and CDR2 as SNEGSKA (reference sequence).

This clonotype was observed a handful of times. The V and J genes are TRBV12-3 or TRBV12-4 and TRBJ1-6; 8 bases map to TRBD1. V lost 3 bases and J lost 11; bases outside the gene matches: 9. The CDR3 spans 15 residues. The CDR3 DNA is TGTGCCAGCAGTTTCGACAGGGGCGCAGGCACACCCCTCCACTTT. Its protein is CASSFDRGAGTPLHF.

This clonotype turned up a few times. The V call is TRBV27, the J call TRBJ2-7; 10 positions match TRBD1. This CDR3 has 15 residues. Trimming at V came to 5 bases and at J to 5 bases, leaving 9 bases not matched to a gene. The germline V gene has CDR1 MNHEY and CDR2 SMNVEV (reference sequence). CDR3 coding DNA: TGTGCCAGCAGTCCGGGGACAGGGGTATTACACGAGCAGTACGTC. It codes for CASSPGTGVLHEQYV.

V is TRBV5-1 and J is TRBJ2-2; D call uncertain. Germline V gene data show CDR1 as SGHRS and CDR2 as YFSETQ. Trimming pared 4 bases from V and 5 bases from J, leaving 15 bases between. This CDR3 spans 15 amino acids. The chain's CDR3 is CASSRKDTATGELFF. DNA of the CDR3: TGCGCCAGCAGCCGGAAAGACACGGCAACCGGGGAGCTGTTTTTT.

The chain joins TRBV4-1 to TRBJ2-3; possibly TRBD2 for D (6 bases). The CDR3 runs 15 residues. Germline V gives CDR1 MGHRA, CDR2 YSYEKL. Trimming took off 0 bases at V and 6 bases at J, with 13 bases between the two ends. Here the CDR3 reads CASSQDAGPGDTQYF. CDR3 DNA: TGCGCCAGCAGCCAAGATGCGGGACCCGGGGATACGCAGTATTTT.

The chain is built from TRBV3-1 and TRBJ1-2; no clear D. The CDR3 totals 13 residues. Trimming cost V 2 bases and J 5 bases, with 9 bases left between them. CDR1 is LGHDT, CDR2 YNNKEL, per germline (reference sequence). The CDR3 nucleotides are TGTGCCAGCAGCCAACAGGTTTGGTATGGCTACACCTTC. Its protein is CASSQQVWYGYTF.

This clonotype has more than one count but fewer than ten. The chain combines TRBV12-3 or TRBV12-4 with TRBJ1-1, with 8 bases that match TRBD1. The ends lost 6 bases at V and 5 bases at J; junction bases unmatched: 5. CDR3 length equals 13 residues. The DNA for the CDR3 is TGTGCCAGCAGCCGAAACAGGGGGACTGAAGCTTTCTTT. It is translated as CASSRNRGTEAFF.

The CDR3 spells CASSPTGHPNTGELFF. The CDR3 nucleotides are TGCGCCAGCAGCCCGACGGGACACCCCAACACCGGGGAGCTGTTTTTT. The chain uses TRBV5-1 and TRBJ2-2; D is perhaps TRBD1 (6 bases). The germline gives CDR1 SGHRS, CDR2 YFSETQ. The germline V and J ends were trimmed by 4 bases and 2 bases, with 15 bases remaining between them. The CDR3 is 16 amino acids.